This T cell receptor beta chain was recovered during a study of blood T cell repertoires in COVID-19 (dated by TCRdb to about 2020). In terms of the full investigation: Collaborator samples came from the United States, Italy and Spain and covered acute and convalescent phases of COVID-19. The prospective study material was composed of cDNA or gDNA derived from T cells, B-cell-depleted T cells, or PBMCs. Deeply sampled blood TCRbeta repertoires from subjects exposed to, actively infected with, or recovered from COVID-19 were included in the dataset. The repertoires were released in a freely available public database intended as a resource for research on the immune response to SARS-CoV-2. Samples were obtained from the ongoing ImmuneRACE study (first 160 participants) and from roughly 1,300 subjects provided by 6 global collaborators. Nearly every sample came with metadata listing a de-identified subject ID, COVID-19 status, age in years and sex. Where available, HLA class I and class II types were taken from metadata supplied by the sample provider and were not determined by assay-based typing.

The collaborating institutions used their own protocols to collect whole blood in K2EDTA tubes. For TCRbeta analysis, collaborator samples were shipped as frozen whole blood, as isolated PBMCs, or as DNA extracted from either sample type. Turning to this clone: What antigen it recognizes has not been identified. Base qualities are not provided; no much larger clone lies one nucleotide away.

TCRbeta CDR3 regions were amplified from genomic DNA using the immunoSEQ Assay, a bias-controlled multiplex PCR. As for the original processing: Nucleated cell counts per sample were estimated from amplification of reference gene primers within the assay. To quantify the absolute abundance of each unique TCRbeta CDR3 rearrangement, sequence reads were collapsed and filtered. For each sample, productive Simpson clonality was calculated as the square root of Simpson's diversity index across productive rearrangements. Entries here come from immuneACCESS through TCRdb and include only in-frame sequences with V and J called. Some clones fail to appear in such tables; in the studies checked, an unresolved V gene covers under half of the shortfall, and the cause of the remainder is unknown. V and J calls and clone size are given by that table; D and trimming were obtained from the DNA. This sample comprises approximately 100,000 clones, 75% to 90% of them detected only once. The biggest ten clones account for under 20% of the sample.

What the research found in general, with its limitations: How much clinical and demographic metadata was included differed by source and by participant, and the metadata was provided uncurated.

V loses 1 base of germline sequence and J loses 0 bases, and the interval between the two ends is 10 bases. The CDR3 numbers 15 residues from cysteine through phenylalanine. Only CDR3 DNA remains: 45 bases, in frame from the first base. From a lookup of the germline V gene, CDR1 and CDR2 are SGHTS and YDEGEE. This sequence uses TRBV5-8 and TRBJ1-1; the D gene is perhaps TRBD1, on 5 matching bases. This TCR came from a human donor with acute or convalescent COVID-19. The donor label of this sample is uncertain. Specimen: peripheral blood. The nucleotide sequence reads as follows: TGTGCCAGCAGCTTGAATGGGGGGATGAACACTGAAGCTTTCTTT. Translation gives CASSLNGGMNTEAFF.